This T cell receptor beta chain originates from a study of blood T cell repertoires in COVID-19. About the research overall: T cells, B-cell-depleted T cells, or PBMCs supplied cDNA or gDNA.

CDR3 length equals 15 residues. Per germline, CDR1 LGHNA and CDR2 YNFKEQ. The V gene lost 1 base and the J gene lost 4 bases, with 13 bases spanning the gap. How the authors handled the data: By means of reference gene primer amplification, nucleated cell counts were estimated. Sequencing was performed with immunoSEQ multiplex PCR; in TCRdb, only in-frame clones are kept and a portion is missing. V and J calls and clone size are copied from that table; D and trimming were computed from the DNA. Among 77,000 or so clones, approximately 80% were seen once, and the ten largest hold around 6%. The clonotype comes from a woman aged 55-70 years with acute or convalescent COVID-19. The genes are TRBV4-2 and TRBJ1-2; D remains unclear. Sequenced material: peripheral blood. The chain's CDR3 is CASSQVDRDSYGYTF. CDR3 DNA sequence: TGTGCCAGCAGCCAAGTGGACCGGGATAGCTATGGCTACACCTTC.